This T cell receptor beta chain was obtained from a study of blood T cell repertoires in COVID-19. Looking at the study overall: In each case, the material was cDNA or gDNA derived from T cells, B-cell-depleted T cells, or PBMCs.

Within 2 weeks before study entry, exposed participants met a COVID-19 case. Trimming took 6 bases from V and 5 from J; bases not matched to a gene: 5. Germline values: CDR1 SNHLY, CDR2 FYNNEI. The CDR3 sequence is 15 residues long. Produced via immunoSEQ multiplex PCR; TCRdb's table is partial and in-frame only. The sample records nearly 300,000 clones, roughly nine tenths being singletons. V and J are TRBV2 and TRBJ2-2, with 11 nucleotides matching TRBD1. The specimen was PBMCs or T cells enriched from blood (not recorded which). The source of this sequence is a woman in her 50s who had been exposed to COVID-19. The chain's CDR3 is CASRMDRGQTGELFF. CDR3 nucleotides: TGTGCCAGCAGAATGGACAGGGGGCAAACCGGGGAGCTGTTTTTT.